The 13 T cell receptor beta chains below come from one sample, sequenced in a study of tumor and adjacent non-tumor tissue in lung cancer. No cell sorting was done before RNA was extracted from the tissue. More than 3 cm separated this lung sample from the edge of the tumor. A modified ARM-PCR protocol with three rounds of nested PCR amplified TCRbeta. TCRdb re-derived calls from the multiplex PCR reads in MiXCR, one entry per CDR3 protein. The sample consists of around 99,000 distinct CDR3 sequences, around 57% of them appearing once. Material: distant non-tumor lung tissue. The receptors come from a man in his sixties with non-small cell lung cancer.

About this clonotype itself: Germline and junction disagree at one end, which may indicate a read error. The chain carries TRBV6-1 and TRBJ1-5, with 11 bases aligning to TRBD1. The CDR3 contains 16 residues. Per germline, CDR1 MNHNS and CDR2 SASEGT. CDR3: CAGREVGQGAPLPQHF. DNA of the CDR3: TGTGCCGGCAGAGAAGTAGGACAGGGGGCCCCTTTGCCCCAGCATTTT.

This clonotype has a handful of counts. The CDR3 loop is CASSLVPGPEAFF. DNA for the CDR3: TGTGCCAGCAGCTTAGTCCCAGGACCCGAAGCTTTCTTT. This chain links TRBV7-3 with TRBJ1-1; D is unclear. Between the trimmed V and J ends, which lost 2 bases and 8 bases, there was a span of 12 bases. The CDR3 length is 13 residues. Per germline, CDR1 SGHTA and CDR2 FQGTGA.

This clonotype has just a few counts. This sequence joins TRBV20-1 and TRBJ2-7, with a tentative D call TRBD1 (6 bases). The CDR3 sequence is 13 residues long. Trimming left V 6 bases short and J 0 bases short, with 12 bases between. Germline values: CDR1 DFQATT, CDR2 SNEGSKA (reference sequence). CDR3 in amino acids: CSAPDSSSYEQYF. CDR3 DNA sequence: TGCAGTGCCCCGGACAGTAGCTCCTACGAGCAGTACTTC.

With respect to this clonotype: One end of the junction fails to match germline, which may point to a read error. CDR3 residues: CASSSTGRGRGYIF. The CDR3 coding sequence is TGTGCCAGTAGTTCGACAGGGCGAGGTCGTGGCTACATCTTC. This chain joins TRBV6-2 or TRBV6-3 and TRBJ1-2; 7 positions match TRBD1. Germline V gives CDR1 MNHEY, CDR2 SVGEGT. The length of the CDR3 is 14 residues.

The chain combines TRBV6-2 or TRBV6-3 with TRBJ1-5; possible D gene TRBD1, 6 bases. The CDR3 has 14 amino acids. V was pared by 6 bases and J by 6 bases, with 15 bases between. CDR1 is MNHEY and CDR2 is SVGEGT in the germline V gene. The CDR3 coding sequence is TGTGCCAGCAGCCTACAGGGAGGTTTTCAGCCCCAGCATTTT. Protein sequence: CASSLQGGFQPQHF.

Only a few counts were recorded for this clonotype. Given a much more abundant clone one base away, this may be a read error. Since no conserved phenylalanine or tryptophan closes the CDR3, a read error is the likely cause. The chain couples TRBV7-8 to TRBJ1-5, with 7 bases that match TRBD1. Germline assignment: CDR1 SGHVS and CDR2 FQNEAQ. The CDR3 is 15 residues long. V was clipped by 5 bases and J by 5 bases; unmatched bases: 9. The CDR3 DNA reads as TGTGCCAGCAGCCCCAGGGACAGCTCGTATCAGCCCCAGCATTCT. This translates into CASSPRDSSYQPQHS.

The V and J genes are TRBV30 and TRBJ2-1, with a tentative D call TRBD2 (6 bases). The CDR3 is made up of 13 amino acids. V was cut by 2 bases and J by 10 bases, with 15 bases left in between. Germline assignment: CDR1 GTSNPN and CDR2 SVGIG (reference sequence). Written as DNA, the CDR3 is TGTGCCTGGAGTATACAGGCCGCGGGGGAGCAGTTCTTC. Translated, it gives CAWSIQAAGEQFF.

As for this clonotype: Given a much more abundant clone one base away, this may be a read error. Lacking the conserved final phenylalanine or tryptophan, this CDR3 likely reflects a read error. The CDR3 loop reads CAISLARKGNTIYL. CDR3 nucleotide sequence: TGTGCCATCAGTTTAGCGCGGAAAGGAAACACCATATATCTT. The V call is TRBV12-3 or TRBV12-4, the J call TRBJ1-3; D is unresolved. This CDR3 comprises 14 residues.

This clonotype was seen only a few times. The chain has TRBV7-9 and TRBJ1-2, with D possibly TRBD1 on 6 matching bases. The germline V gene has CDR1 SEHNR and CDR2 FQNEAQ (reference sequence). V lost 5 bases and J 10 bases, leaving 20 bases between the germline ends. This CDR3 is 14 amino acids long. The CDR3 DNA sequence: TGTGCCAGCAGCCCCTTAGGGGGACGGGGCGACTACACCTTC. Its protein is CASSPLGGRGDYTF.

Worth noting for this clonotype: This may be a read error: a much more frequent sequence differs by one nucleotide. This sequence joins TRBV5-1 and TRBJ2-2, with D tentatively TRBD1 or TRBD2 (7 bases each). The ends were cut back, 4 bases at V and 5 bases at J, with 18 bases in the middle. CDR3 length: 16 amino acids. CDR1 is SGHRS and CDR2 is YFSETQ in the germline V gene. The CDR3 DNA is TGCGCCAGCAGCCAATGGACTAGGGGGCTGACCGGGGAGCTGTTTTTT. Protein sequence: CASSQWTRGLTGELFF.

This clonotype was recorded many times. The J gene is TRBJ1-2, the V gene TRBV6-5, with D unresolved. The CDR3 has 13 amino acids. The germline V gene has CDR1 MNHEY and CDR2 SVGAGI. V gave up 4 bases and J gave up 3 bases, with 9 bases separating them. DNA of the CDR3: TGTGCCAGCAGTTTACAGCCAGACTATGGCTACACCTTC. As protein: CASSLQPDYGYTF.

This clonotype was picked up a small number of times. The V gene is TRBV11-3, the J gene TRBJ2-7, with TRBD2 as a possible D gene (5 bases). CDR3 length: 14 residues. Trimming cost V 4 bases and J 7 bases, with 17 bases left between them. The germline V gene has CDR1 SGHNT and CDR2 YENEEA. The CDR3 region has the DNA TGTGCCAGCAGCTCCGGTGGGAGTTTCTATGAGCAGTACTTC. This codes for CASSSGGSFYEQYF.

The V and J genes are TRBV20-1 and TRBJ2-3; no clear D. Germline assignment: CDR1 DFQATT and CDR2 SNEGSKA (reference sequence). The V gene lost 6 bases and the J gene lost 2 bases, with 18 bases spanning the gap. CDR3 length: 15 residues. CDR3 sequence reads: CSAAQEARNTDTQYF. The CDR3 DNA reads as TGCAGTGCCGCCCAAGAAGCGCGAAACACAGATACGCAGTATTTT.